This TCR beta chain was sequenced during a study of beta chain features in type 1 diabetes. In the study overall: Investigators examined approximately 100,000,000 sorted cells across all samples.

Trimming shortened V by 4 bases and J by 0 bases, and 7 bases separated the two germline ends. Germline assignment: CDR1 MNHEY and CDR2 SMNVEV (reference sequence). CDR3 length equals 13 residues. Notes on this clone: Its antigen is unidentified.

As every portion of the isolated RNA was reverse transcribed, the sequencing read expressed TCRB transcripts. Naive, central memory and regulatory T cell samples averaged roughly 3.4 million immunoSEQ reads each. Sequenced by immunoSEQ multiplex PCR; TCRdb stores in-frame clones only, minus some. The table includes some 290,000 clones, 14% detected once. Findings and limits, study-wide: Individuals with type 1 diabetes displayed fewer insertions and more deletions at VDJ junctions. Within each of all four CD4+ subsets, Type 1 diabetes patients had TCRB CDR3s that were moderately but significantly shorter.

This rearrangement joins TRBV27 to TRBJ2-7, with D unresolved. Sample: naive CD4+ T cells from blood. This receptor was identified in a man aged 25-45 years with type 1 diabetes. This CDR3 is CASSSTYSYEQYF. The CDR3 DNA is TGTGCCAGCAGTTCCACCTACTCCTACGAGCAGTACTTC.